This entry describes one TCR beta chain. The CDR3 is made up of 19 amino acids. V was trimmed by 4 bases and J by 0 bases, leaving 19 bases between them. The data originate from a study of T-cell reconstitution after alpha-beta-depleted transplantation in children. Unique molecular identifiers featured in how the TCRbeta library was prepared. TCRdb re-called the PCR reads through MiXCR, storing one row per CDR3 protein. In the table there are a few hundred thousand distinct CDR3 sequences, 15% to 20% of which are singletons. The rearrangement uses TRBV12-3 or TRBV12-4 and TRBJ2-6; no firm D call. Sequences were derived from PBMCs, mostly from graft donor cells, sampled 360 days after TCRalphabeta/CD19-depleted stem cell transplant. This clonotype originated in a boy in the first two years of life who had a stem cell transplant for Wiskott-Aldrich syndrome, so the T cells may come from the graft donor. The CDR3 nucleotides are TGTGCCAGCAGTTGGCCGGCTACCCCTAAAAACTCTGGGGCCAACGTCCTGACTTTC. Its translation is CASSWPATPKNSGANVLTF.